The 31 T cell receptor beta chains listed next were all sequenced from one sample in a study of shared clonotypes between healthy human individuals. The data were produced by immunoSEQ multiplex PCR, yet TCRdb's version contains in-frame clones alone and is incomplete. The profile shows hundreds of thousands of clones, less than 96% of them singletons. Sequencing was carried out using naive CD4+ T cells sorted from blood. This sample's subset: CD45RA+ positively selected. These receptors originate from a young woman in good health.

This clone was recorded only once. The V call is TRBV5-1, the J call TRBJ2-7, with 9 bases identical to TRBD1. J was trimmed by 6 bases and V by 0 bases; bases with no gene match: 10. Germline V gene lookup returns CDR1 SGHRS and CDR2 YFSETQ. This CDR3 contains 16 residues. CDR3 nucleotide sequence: TGCGCCAGCAGCTTGGCCCGGGGGACAGGGACGACCGAGCAGTACTTC. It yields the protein CASSLARGTGTTEQYF.

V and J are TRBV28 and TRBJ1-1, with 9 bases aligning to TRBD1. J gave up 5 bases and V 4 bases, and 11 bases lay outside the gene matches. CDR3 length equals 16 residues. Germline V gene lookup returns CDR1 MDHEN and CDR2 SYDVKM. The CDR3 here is CASSSLTGTGFTEAFF. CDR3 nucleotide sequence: TGTGCCAGCAGTTCCCTAACCGGGACAGGGTTTACTGAAGCTTTCTTT.

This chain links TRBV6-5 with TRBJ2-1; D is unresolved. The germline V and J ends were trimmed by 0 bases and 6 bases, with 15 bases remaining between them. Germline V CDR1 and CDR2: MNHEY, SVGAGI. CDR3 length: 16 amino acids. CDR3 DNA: TGTGCCAGCAGTTACTCCCCGAGAGTGGTTGGCAATGAGCAGTTCTTC. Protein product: CASSYSPRVVGNEQFF.

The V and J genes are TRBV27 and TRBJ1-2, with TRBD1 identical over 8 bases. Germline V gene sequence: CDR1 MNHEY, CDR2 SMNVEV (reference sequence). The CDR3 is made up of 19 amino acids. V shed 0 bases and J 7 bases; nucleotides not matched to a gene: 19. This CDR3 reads CASSLSRTGPTPRGGGYTF. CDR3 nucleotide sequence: TGTGCCAGCAGTTTATCGAGGACAGGGCCAACACCCAGAGGTGGTGGCTACACCTTC.

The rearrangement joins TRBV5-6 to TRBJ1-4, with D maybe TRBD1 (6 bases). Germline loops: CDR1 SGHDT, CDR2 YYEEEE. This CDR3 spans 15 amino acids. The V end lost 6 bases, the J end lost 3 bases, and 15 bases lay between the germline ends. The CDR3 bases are TGTGCCAGCACCTATAGGGACACCTCTAATGAAAAACTGTTTTTT. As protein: CASTYRDTSNEKLFF.

CDR3 loop: CASSPQGAGELFF. Written as DNA, the CDR3 is TGTGCCAGCAGCCCGCAGGGCGCAGGGGAGCTGTTTTTT. The chain carries TRBV5-4 and TRBJ2-2, with a possible D match to TRBD1 (5 bases). This CDR3 is built from 13 residues. V lost 4 bases and J lost 8, with 12 bases in between. The germline V gene encodes CDR1 SGHNT and CDR2 YYREEE (reference sequence).

Here the CDR3 DNA reads TGTGCCAGCTCCCCGGACCCGGGACGGCAAGAGACCCAGTACTTC. This gives the protein CASSPDPGRQETQYF. The chain carries TRBV18 and TRBJ2-5; possibly TRBD1 or TRBD2 for D (5 bases each). Looked up from germline, CDR1 is KGHSH and CDR2 is LQKENI. This CDR3 is 15 amino acids long. V was shortened by 6 bases and J by 2 bases, with 16 bases between the two germline ends.

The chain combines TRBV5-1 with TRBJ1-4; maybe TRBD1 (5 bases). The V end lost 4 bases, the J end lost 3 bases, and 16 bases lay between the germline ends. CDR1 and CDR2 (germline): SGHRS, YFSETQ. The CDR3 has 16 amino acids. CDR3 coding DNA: TGCGCCAGCAGCCTGGGACGGGCGGTGGCTAATGAAAAACTGTTTTTT. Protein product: CASSLGRAVANEKLFF. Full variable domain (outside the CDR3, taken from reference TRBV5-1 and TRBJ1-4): KAGVTQTPRYLIKTRGQQVTLSCSPISGHRSVSWYQQTPGQGLQFLFEYFSETQRNKGNFPGRFSGRQFSNSRSEMNVSTLELGDSALYLCASSLGRAVANEKLFFGSGTQLSVL.

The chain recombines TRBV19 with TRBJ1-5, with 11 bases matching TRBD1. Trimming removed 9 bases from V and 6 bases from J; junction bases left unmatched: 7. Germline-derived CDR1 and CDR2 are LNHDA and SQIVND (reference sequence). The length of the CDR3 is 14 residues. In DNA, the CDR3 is TGTGCCAGCAGGGACAGGGGGAACGTTCAGCCCCAGCATTTT. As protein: CASRDRGNVQPQHF.

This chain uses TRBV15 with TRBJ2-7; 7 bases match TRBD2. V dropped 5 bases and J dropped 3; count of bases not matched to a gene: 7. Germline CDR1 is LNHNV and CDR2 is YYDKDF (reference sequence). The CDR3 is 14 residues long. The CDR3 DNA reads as TGTGCCACCAGCGACGGGACTACCAACTACGAGCAGTACTTC. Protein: CATSDGTTNYEQYF.

CDR3 protein: CASSGTGSGYNEQFF. The CDR3 region has the DNA TGTGCCAGCAGTGGGACGGGTAGCGGTTACAATGAGCAGTTCTTC. The rearrangement joins TRBV28 to TRBJ2-1; D perhaps matches TRBD2 (6 bases). CDR1 MDHEN and CDR2 SYDVKM come from the germline V gene. The CDR3 runs 15 residues. Trimming left V 5 bases short and J 4 bases short, with 15 bases between.

The CDR3 DNA is TGTGCCAGCTCGGAAGGTAGCGGGAGGGGCTACGAGCAGTACTTC. Translating gives CASSEGSGRGYEQYF. The chain links TRBV18 to TRBJ2-7, with 11 bases aligning to TRBD2. The CDR3 runs to 15 residues. The ends lost 6 bases at V and 3 bases at J; junction bases unmatched: 7. The V gene's germline CDR1 is KGHSH and CDR2 LQKENI.

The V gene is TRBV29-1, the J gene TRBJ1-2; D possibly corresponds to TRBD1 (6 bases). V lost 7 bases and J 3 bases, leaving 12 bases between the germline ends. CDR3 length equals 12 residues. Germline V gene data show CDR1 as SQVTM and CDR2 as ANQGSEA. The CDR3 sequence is CSGGGGDYGYTF. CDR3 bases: TGCAGCGGAGGGGGGGGCGACTATGGCTACACCTTC.

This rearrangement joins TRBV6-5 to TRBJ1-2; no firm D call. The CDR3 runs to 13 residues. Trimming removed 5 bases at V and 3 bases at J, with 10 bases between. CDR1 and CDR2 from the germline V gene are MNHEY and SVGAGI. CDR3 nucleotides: TGTGCCAGCAGTCCGGACGGTGACTATGGCTACACCTTC. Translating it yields CASSPDGDYGYTF.

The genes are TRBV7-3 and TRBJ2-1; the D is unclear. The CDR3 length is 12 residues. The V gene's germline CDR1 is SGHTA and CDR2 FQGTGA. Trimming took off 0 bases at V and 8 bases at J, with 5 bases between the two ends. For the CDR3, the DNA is TGTGCCAGCAGCTTAACTGGCTATGAGCAGTTCTTC. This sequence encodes CASSLTGYEQFF. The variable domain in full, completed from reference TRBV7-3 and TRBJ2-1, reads GAGVSQTPSNKVTEKGKYVELRCDPISGHTALYWYRQSLGQGPEFLIYFQGTGAADDSGLPNDRFFAVRPEGSVSTLKIQRTERGDSAVYLCASSLTGYEQFFGPGTRLTVL.

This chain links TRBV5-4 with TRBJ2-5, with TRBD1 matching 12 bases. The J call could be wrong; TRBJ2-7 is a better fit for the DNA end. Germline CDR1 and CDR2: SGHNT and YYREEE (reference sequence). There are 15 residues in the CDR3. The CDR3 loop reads CASSAGQGAPYEQYF. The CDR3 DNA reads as TGTGCCAGCAGCGCGGGACAGGGGGCGCCCTACGAGCAGTACTTC.

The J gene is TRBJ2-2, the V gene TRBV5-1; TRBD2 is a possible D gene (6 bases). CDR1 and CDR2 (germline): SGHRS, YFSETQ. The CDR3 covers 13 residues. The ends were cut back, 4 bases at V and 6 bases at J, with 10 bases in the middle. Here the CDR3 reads CASSPTSSGELFF. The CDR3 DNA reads TGCGCCAGCAGCCCTACTAGCTCCGGGGAGCTGTTTTTT.

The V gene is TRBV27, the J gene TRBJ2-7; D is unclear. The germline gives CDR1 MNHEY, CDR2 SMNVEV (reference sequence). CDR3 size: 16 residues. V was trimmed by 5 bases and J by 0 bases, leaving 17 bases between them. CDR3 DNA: TGTGCCAGCAGTCTTATCCTCGGGTCTAGCTCCTACGAGCAGTACTTC. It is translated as CASSLILGSSSYEQYF.

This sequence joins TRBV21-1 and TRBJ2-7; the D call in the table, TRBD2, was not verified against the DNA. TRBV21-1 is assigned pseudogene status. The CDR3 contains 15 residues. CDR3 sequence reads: CASSKVKRKSYEQYF. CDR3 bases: TGTGCCAGCAGCAAAGTCAAGCGGAAATCCTACGAGCAGTACTTC.

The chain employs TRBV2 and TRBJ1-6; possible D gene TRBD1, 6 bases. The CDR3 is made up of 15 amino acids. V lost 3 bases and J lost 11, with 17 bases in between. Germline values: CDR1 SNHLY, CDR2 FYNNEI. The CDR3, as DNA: TGTGCCAGCAGTGACGGGGTATGGCCAGGGGCACCCCTCCACTTT. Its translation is CASSDGVWPGAPLHF.

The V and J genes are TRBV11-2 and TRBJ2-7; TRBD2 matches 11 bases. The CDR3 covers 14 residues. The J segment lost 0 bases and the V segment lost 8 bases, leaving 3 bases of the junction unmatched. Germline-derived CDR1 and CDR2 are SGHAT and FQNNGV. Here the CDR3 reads CASSLAGDSYEQYF. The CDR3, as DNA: TGTGCCAGCTCACTAGCGGGAGACTCCTACGAGCAGTACTTC.

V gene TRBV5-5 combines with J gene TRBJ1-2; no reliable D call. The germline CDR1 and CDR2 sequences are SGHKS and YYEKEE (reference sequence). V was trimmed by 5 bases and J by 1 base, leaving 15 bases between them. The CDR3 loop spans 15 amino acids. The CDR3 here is CASRPLGVGNYGYTF. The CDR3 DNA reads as TGTGCCAGCAGGCCTCTTGGGGTTGGTAACTATGGCTACACCTTC.

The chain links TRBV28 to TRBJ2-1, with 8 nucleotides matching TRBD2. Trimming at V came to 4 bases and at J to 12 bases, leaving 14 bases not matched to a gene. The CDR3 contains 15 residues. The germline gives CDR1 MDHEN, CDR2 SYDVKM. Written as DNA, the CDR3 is TGTGCCAGCAGTTCCCCCGGGACTAGAGGGTTAGGGCAGTTCTTC. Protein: CASSSPGTRGLGQFF.

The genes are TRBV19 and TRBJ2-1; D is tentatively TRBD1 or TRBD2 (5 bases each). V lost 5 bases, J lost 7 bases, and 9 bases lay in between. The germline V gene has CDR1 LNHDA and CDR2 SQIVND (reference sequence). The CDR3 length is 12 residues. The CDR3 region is CASSWGWNEQFF. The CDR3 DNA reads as TGTGCCAGTAGTTGGGGGTGGAATGAGCAGTTCTTC.

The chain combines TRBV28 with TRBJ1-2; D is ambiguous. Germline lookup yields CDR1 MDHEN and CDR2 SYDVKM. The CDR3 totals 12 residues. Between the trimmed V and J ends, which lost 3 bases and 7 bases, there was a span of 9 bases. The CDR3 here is CASSFPSSGYTF. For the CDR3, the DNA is TGTGCCAGCAGTTTCCCCTCGTCTGGCTACACCTTC.

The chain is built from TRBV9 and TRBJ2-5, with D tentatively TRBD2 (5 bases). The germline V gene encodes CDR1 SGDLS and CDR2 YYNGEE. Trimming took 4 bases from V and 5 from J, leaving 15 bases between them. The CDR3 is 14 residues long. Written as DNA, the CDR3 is TGTGCCAGCAGCCCGCCCTGGCAGCGGGAGACCCAGTACTTC. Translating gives CASSPPWQRETQYF.

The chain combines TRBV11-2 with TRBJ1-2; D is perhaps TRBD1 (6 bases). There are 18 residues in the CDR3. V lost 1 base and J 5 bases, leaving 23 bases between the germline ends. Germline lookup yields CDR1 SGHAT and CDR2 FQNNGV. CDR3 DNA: TGTGCCAGCAGCTTAGGTTGGGGGCCGAGAGCAACTTTGTATGGCTACACCTTC. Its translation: CASSLGWGPRATLYGYTF.

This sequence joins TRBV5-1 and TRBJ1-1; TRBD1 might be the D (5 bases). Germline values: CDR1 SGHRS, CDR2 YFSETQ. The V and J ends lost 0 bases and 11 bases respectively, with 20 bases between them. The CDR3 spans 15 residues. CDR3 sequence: CASSLGWVGDGLAFF. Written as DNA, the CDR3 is TGCGCCAGCAGCTTGGGTTGGGTGGGGGACGGGTTGGCTTTCTTT.

In DNA form, the CDR3 reads TGTGCCAGCAGCTCGACAGGGGGTTACGAGCAGTACTTC. Translated: CASSSTGGYEQYF. The genes are TRBV5-4 and TRBJ2-7, with 9 bases aligning to TRBD1. The V gene's germline CDR1 is SGHNT and CDR2 YYREEE (reference sequence). J was trimmed by 4 bases and V by 3 bases; bases with no gene match: 2. The CDR3 is 13 residues long.

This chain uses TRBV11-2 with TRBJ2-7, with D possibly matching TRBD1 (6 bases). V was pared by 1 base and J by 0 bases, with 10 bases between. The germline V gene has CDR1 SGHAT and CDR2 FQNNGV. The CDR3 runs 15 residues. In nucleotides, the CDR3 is TGTGCCAGCAGCTTAGGGGCAGGGGCCTCCTACGAGCAGTACTTC. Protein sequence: CASSLGAGASYEQYF.

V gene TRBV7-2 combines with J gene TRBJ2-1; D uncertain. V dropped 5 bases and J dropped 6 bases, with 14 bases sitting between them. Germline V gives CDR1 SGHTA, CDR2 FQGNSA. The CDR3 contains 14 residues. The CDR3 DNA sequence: TGTGCCAGCAGCCCCGGGTGGATGTCCAATGAGCAGTTCTTC. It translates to CASSPGWMSNEQFF.